This T cell receptor (beta chain) comes out of a study of monozygotic twins with inflammatory bowel disease. TCRdb reprocessed the 5' RACE reads and keeps a single row for each CDR3 protein, giving no DNA. This sample's clone table lists 190,000 or so distinct CDR3 sequences. There are 15 residues in the CDR3. Germline CDR1 LNHDA, CDR2 SQIVND (reference sequence). The V and J genes are TRBV19 and TRBJ1-4. The specimen was blood. The TCR comes from a human donor with ulcerative colitis or Crohn's disease, or a healthy co-twin of an affected twin (not recorded which). The chain's CDR3 is CASSSGGATNEKLFF.